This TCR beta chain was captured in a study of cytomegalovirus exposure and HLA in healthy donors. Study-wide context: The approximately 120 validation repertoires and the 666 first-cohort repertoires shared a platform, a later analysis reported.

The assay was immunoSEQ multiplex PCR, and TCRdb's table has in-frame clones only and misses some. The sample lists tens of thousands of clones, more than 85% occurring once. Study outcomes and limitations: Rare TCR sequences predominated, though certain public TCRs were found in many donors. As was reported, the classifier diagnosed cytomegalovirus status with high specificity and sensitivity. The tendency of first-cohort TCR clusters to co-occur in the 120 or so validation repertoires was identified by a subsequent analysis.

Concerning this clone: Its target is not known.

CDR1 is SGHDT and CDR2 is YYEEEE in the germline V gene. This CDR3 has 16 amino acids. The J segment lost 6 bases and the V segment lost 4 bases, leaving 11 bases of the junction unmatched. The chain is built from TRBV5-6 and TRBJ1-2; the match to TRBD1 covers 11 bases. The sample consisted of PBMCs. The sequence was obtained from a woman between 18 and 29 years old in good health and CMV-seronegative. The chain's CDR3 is CASSPWTGGKGDGYTF. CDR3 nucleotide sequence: TGTGCCAGCAGCCCCTGGACAGGGGGCAAAGGTGATGGCTACACCTTC.